These 25 T cell receptor beta chains were sequenced from one sample in a study of blood T cell repertoires in COVID-19. This table comes from immunoSEQ multiplex PCR, and its TCRdb copy is limited to in-frame clones, with some not included. The sample lists fewer than 65,000 clones; approximately 89% were seen once. The sequencing sample was made of peripheral blood. These receptors originate from a man in his sixties with acute or convalescent COVID-19.

This CDR3 reads CASSVRQVDGYTF. The CDR3 bases are TGTGCCAGCAGCGTCAGACAAGTGGATGGCTACACCTTC. The rearrangement links TRBV7-2 to TRBJ1-2; D remains ambiguous. Germline CDR1 reads SGHTA; CDR2 reads FQGNSA. This CDR3 region has 13 residues. V lost 5 bases and J 6 bases, leaving 13 bases between the germline ends.

The chain carries TRBV24-1 and TRBJ2-1; 13 bases align to TRBD2. Germline CDR1 reads KGHDR; CDR2 reads SFDVKD. This CDR3 comprises 16 residues. After removal of 3 bases from V and 8 bases from J, the junction contained 6 bases not matched to a gene. This CDR3 is CATSDPTSGGLDEQFF. DNA of the CDR3: TGTGCCACCAGTGATCCGACTAGCGGGGGGCTGGATGAGCAGTTCTTC.

The rearrangement joins TRBV3-1 (or the pseudogene TRBV3-2) to TRBJ1-5; D call uncertain. V was shortened by 1 base and J by 9 bases, with 10 bases between the two germline ends. The germline gives CDR1 LGHDT, CDR2 YNNKEL (reference sequence). The CDR3 runs to 13 residues. In DNA, the CDR3 is TGTGCCAGCAGCCAAGGACGGGGAGCGCCCCAGCATTTT. Protein product: CASSQGRGAPQHF.

This chain joins TRBV6-5 and TRBJ2-7, with D uncertain. The V end was cut by 8 bases, the J end by 0 bases, with 8 bases between. The CDR3 has 12 amino acids. Germline lookup yields CDR1 MNHEY and CDR2 SVGAGI. The CDR3 DNA sequence: TGTGCCAGCCGGTCAAACTCCTACGAGCAGTACTTC. This gives the protein CASRSNSYEQYF.

V usage is TRBV9 and J usage is TRBJ2-7; TRBD2 matches 8 bases. CDR3 size: 16 residues. V gave up 0 bases and J gave up 0 bases; unmatched junction bases: 5. Germline V gene data show CDR1 as SGDLS and CDR2 as YYNGEE. CDR3 DNA sequence: TGTGCCAGCAGCGTAGGGTTAGCGGGGAGCTCCTACGAGCAGTACTTC. Amino acids: CASSVGLAGSSYEQYF.

The genes are TRBV9 and TRBJ2-1; 9 bases map to TRBD2. V shed 0 bases and J 9 bases; nucleotides not matched to a gene: 7. The V gene's germline CDR1 is SGDLS and CDR2 YYNGEE. This CDR3 contains 15 residues. CDR3 protein: CASSVALSGGSEQFF. As DNA, the CDR3 is TGTGCCAGCAGCGTAGCTCTTAGCGGGGGTTCTGAGCAGTTCTTC.

The chain is built from TRBV25-1 and TRBJ1-1, with 8 bases that match TRBD1. The CDR3 runs to 16 residues. With V trimmed by 6 bases and J by 0 bases, 9 bases remained unmatched. Germline CDR1 MGHDK, CDR2 SYGVNS. The CDR3: CASRARTGYLNTEAFF. As DNA, the CDR3 is TGTGCCAGCAGGGCCCGGACAGGGTATCTGAACACTGAAGCTTTCTTT.

The chain is built from TRBV18 and TRBJ1-4, with D unresolved. Trimming stripped 6 bases from V and 3 bases from J, with 11 bases between. The CDR3 extends over 14 amino acids. Germline V lookup: CDR1 KGHSH, CDR2 LQKENI. The CDR3 coding sequence is TGTGCCAGCTCCCCCTTGGGAGCTAATGAAAAACTGTTTTTT. This encodes CASSPLGANEKLFF.

CDR3 sequence (DNA): TGTGCCAGCTCACCAGGCAGTAATCAGCCCCAGCATTTT. Translation: CASSPGSNQPQHF. J is TRBJ1-5 and V is TRBV18; D gene ambiguous. The CDR3 is made up of 13 amino acids. Trimming stripped 2 bases from V and 4 bases from J, with 6 bases between. The germline CDR1 and CDR2 sequences are KGHSH and LQKENI. Using reference TRBV18 and TRBJ1-5 for the parts outside the CDR3, the full variable domain is NAGVMQNPRHLVRRRGQEARLRCSPMKGHSHVYWYRQLPEEGLKFMVYLQKENIIDESGMPKERFSAEFPKEGPSILRIQQVVRGDSAAYFCASSPGSNQPQHFGDGTRLSIL.

The V call is TRBV2, the J call TRBJ1-5, with 7 bases lining up with TRBD1. From germline, CDR1 is SNHLY and CDR2 FYNNEI. The V segment lost 1 base and the J segment 7 bases; nucleotides outside the gene matches: 4. CDR3 length equals 14 residues. DNA of the CDR3: TGTGCCAGCAGTGAAGTCGACAGGGCCCAGCCCCAGCATTTT. It codes for CASSEVDRAQPQHF.

This CDR3 reads CAISEQGSSPLHF. CDR3 coding DNA: TGTGCCATCAGTGAACAGGGGAGTTCACCCCTCCACTTT. The gene calls are TRBV10-3 and TRBJ1-6; 7 bases agree with TRBD1. Germline V gene sequence: CDR1 ENHRY, CDR2 SYGVKD. With V trimmed by 3 bases and J by 9 bases, 2 bases remained unmatched. The CDR3 is made up of 13 amino acids.

The chain couples TRBV27 to TRBJ1-5; weak D call: TRBD1 (6 bases). Germline CDR1 and CDR2: MNHEY and SMNVEV (reference sequence). This CDR3 contains 13 residues. V was pared by 4 bases and J by 7 bases, with 11 bases between. The CDR3 nucleotides are TGTGCCAGCAGTTCACAGGGTCCACAGCCCCAGCATTTT. Translated: CASSSQGPQPQHF.

CDR3 in amino acids: CSVETLDYTDTQYF. CDR3 sequence (DNA): TGCAGCGTTGAAACACTAGATTACACAGATACGCAGTATTTT. V is TRBV29-1 and J is TRBJ2-3; D possibly corresponds to TRBD2 (5 bases). Trimming stripped 2 bases from V and 2 bases from J, with 11 bases between. The CDR3 has 14 amino acids. Germline V gives CDR1 SQVTM, CDR2 ANQGSEA.

The CDR3, as DNA: TGTGCCAGCAGCCAAGTCAGCAGGGGGCGTTCACCCCTCCACTTT. Its protein is CASSQVSRGRSPLHF. The chain couples TRBV3-1 (or the pseudogene TRBV3-2) to TRBJ1-6, with TRBD1 matching over 8 bases. The ends lost 1 base at V and 9 bases at J; junction bases unmatched: 5. CDR1 LGHDT and CDR2 YNNKEL come from the germline V gene (reference sequence). The CDR3 totals 15 residues.

J is TRBJ1-5 and V is TRBV19, with 8 positions matching TRBD1. Germline V CDR1 and CDR2: LNHDA, SQIVND (reference sequence). The J segment lost 2 bases and the V segment lost 8 bases, leaving 5 bases of the junction unmatched. The CDR3 sequence is 14 residues long. In DNA form, the CDR3 reads TGTGCCAGTTCCGAGACAGGGGGCAATCAGCCCCAGCATTTT. Amino acids: CASSETGGNQPQHF.

The chain combines TRBV10-3 with TRBJ2-6, with TRBD1 matching 10 bases. The CDR3 contains 18 residues. Germline V CDR1 and CDR2: ENHRY, SYGVKD. J was trimmed by 0 bases and V by 5 bases; bases with no gene match: 7. In DNA, the CDR3 is TGTGCCATCAGTCAGACCGGGACAGGGGTCTCTGGGGCCAACGTCCTGACTTTC. It yields the protein CAISQTGTGVSGANVLTF.

The rearrangement joins TRBV7-2 to TRBJ1-4; D is possibly TRBD1 (5 bases). CDR3 length: 14 amino acids. Trimming shortened V by 4 bases and J by 7 bases, and 13 bases separated the two germline ends. Germline values: CDR1 SGHTA, CDR2 FQGNSA. The CDR3 DNA follows: TGTGCCAGCAGCTACAGGTTTCAGAGTGAAAAACTGTTTTTT. Amino acids: CASSYRFQSEKLFF.

V usage is TRBV19 and J usage is TRBJ1-2, with 7 bases that match TRBD1. CDR1 is LNHDA and CDR2 is SQIVND in the germline V gene (reference sequence). This CDR3 spans 14 amino acids. V dropped 7 bases and J dropped 4; count of bases not matched to a gene: 9. The CDR3 loop reads CASTKQGKGYGYTF. Written as DNA, the CDR3 is TGTGCCAGTACCAAACAGGGGAAGGGCTATGGCTACACCTTC. The entire variable domain, with the rest obtained from reference TRBV19 and TRBJ1-2, is as follows: DGGITQSPKYLFRKEGQNVTLSCEQNLNHDAMYWYRQDPGQGLRLIYYSQIVNDFQKGDIAEGYSVSREKKESFPLTVTSAQKNPTAFYLCASTKQGKGYGYTFGSGTRLTVV.

The chain has TRBV18 and TRBJ1-2, with TRBD1 as a possible D gene (5 bases). V was trimmed by 3 bases and J by 7 bases, leaving 18 bases between them. Germline CDR1 reads KGHSH; CDR2 reads LQKENI. This CDR3 region has 15 residues. Written as DNA, the CDR3 is TGTGCCAGCTCACCCAAACAGGACCCGCTAGGTGGCTACACCTTC. Translation: CASSPKQDPLGGYTF.

The chain couples TRBV6-5 to TRBJ1-4; 7 nucleotides line up with TRBD1. Germline V gene data show CDR1 as MNHEY and CDR2 as SVGAGI. This CDR3 is built from 15 residues. J was trimmed by 7 bases and V by 6 bases; bases with no gene match: 11. CDR3: CASRWGQGESEKLFF. As DNA, the CDR3 is TGTGCCAGCAGATGGGGCCAGGGGGAAAGTGAAAAACTGTTTTTT.

V and J are TRBV11-2 and TRBJ1-4, with 7 nucleotides matching TRBD1. Germline V gene data show CDR1 as SGHAT and CDR2 as FQNNGV. The CDR3 runs to 15 residues. With 2 bases clipped from V and 8 bases from J, the junction kept 8 bases outside the gene matches. CDR3 bases: TGTGCCAGCAGCTTAAGTCAGGGGGGTAACGAAAAACTGTTTTTT. Translated: CASSLSQGGNEKLFF.

V and J are TRBV5-1 and TRBJ1-2; possibly TRBD1 for D (6 bases). The CDR3 covers 14 residues. Trimming cost V 1 base and J 6 bases, with 13 bases left between them. CDR1 is SGHRS, CDR2 YFSETQ, per germline. CDR3 protein: CASSLRGGENGYTF. The CDR3 coding sequence is TGCGCCAGCAGCTTGAGGGGGGGCGAAAATGGCTACACCTTC.

J is TRBJ1-1 and V is TRBV30; the match to TRBD1 covers 8 bases. Germline trimming cut 3 bases from V and 0 bases from J; bases unmatched to any gene: 9. The CDR3 sequence is 16 residues long. The germline V gene encodes CDR1 GTSNPN and CDR2 SVGIG (reference sequence). The CDR3 region has the DNA TGTGCCTGGAGCATAAGGGACAGGATAATGAACACTGAAGCTTTCTTT. Translated, it gives CAWSIRDRIMNTEAFF.

The V and J genes are TRBV6-5 and TRBJ1-3; D is unresolved. The ends were cut back, 6 bases at V and 4 bases at J, with 16 bases in the middle. The CDR3 has 15 amino acids. Germline V gene lookup returns CDR1 MNHEY and CDR2 SVGAGI. The CDR3 DNA is TGTGCCAGCAGCCCGGGGTTTGGCGGAGGAAACACCATATATTTT. It specifies CASSPGFGGGNTIYF.

The J gene is TRBJ1-4, the V gene TRBV6-5; no reliable D call. Trimming pared 0 bases from V and 5 bases from J, leaving 10 bases between. Germline CDR1 MNHEY, CDR2 SVGAGI. The CDR3 runs 15 residues. The CDR3 DNA sequence: TGTGCCAGCAGTTACTCGGGCAGGCACAATGAAAAACTGTTTTTT. Encoded protein: CASSYSGRHNEKLFF.